The present TCR beta chain was sequenced within a study of T-cell reconstitution after alpha-beta-depleted transplantation in children. General observations from the study: Diversity and T-cell counts at one year after transplant derived mostly from new T cells. Surviving recipient T cells and intrathymic progenitors accounted for some patients' high TCRbeta diversity at day 60. It was reported that alpha-beta T cells came from several hundred expanded graft clones (about two months after transplant).

The length of the CDR3 is 17 residues. V lost 4 bases, J lost 7 bases, and 16 bases stayed unmatched. Looked up from germline, CDR1 is DFQATT and CDR2 is SNEGSKA (reference sequence). Turning to this clonotype: Its antigen is still unknown.

This sample's TCRbeta library carried unique molecular identifier barcodes. In TCRdb, the PCR reads were re-called with MiXCR into one record per CDR3 protein. The sample lists 700,000 to 950,000 distinct CDR3 sequences; 16% were seen once. Sequenced material: PBMCs, mostly from graft donor cells, taken 360 days after TCRalphabeta/CD19-depleted stem cell transplant. The clonotype comes from a male patient aged 10 to 17 who had a stem cell transplant for acute lymphoblastic leukemia, so the T cells may come from the graft donor. The chain links TRBV20-1 to TRBJ1-6, with 7 nucleotides matching TRBD1. CDR3 coding DNA: TGCAGTGCTATCCACAGACAGGGCGAATTCACCAATTCACCCCTCCACTTT. Amino acid sequence: CSAIHRQGEFTNSPLHF.